Sequencing of this TCR beta chain was carried out in a study of early T cells in non-severe SARS-CoV-2 infection (dated by TCRdb to about 2021). About the study as a whole: Because TCR sequencing relied on bulk RNA taken from unsorted whole blood, pairing of alpha and beta chains was not possible.

The study was a case-control design nested within a healthcare worker cohort in London, UK, with weekly nasopharyngeal swab PCR tests and blood sampling. Between 23 and 31 March 2020, the week of the UK lockdown, healthcare workers were enrolled and then followed up weekly for as long as 16 weeks. Library construction relied on 5' RACE. The data were produced on a NextSeq 500. The TCR library protocol attached unique molecular identifiers to individual cDNA molecules to correct for sequencing error and PCR bias. Both TCR alpha and beta chains were sequenced, and tight co-correlation was observed between alpha and beta sequence abundances in each sample. As for how the authors treated the data: Decombinator V4 was used to annotate TCR sequences for V gene, J gene and CDR3. Expanded TCRs were defined as changing significantly between any two time points under a Poisson model with p below 0.0001. TCR abundances were normalised to the total number of TCRs sequenced per sample and were expressed as counts per million. VDJdb, accessed on 1 November 2021, was searched for TCRs annotated for CMV, EBV and SARS-CoV-2, and TCRs annotated for more than one antigen were excluded. TCRdb reworked the public reads: Q25 trimming with fastp, MiXCR clone assembly, productive beta chains retained. When rows share a CDR3 protein, they turn into one entry using the most common DNA and genes. The authors' filters were not applied to this entry. The table for this sample lists some 61,000 distinct CDR3 sequences; 7.5% to 9.5% of them were counted only once. Jointly, the top ten make up 3.5% to 4% of the sample.

Points the paper makes about the study in general: VDJdb matching was skewed toward anti-spike CD8 responses and likely underestimated virus-specific expansions by missing private and CD4 specificities.

This clonotype was observed at least ten times. Its antigen is not yet known. The sample holds no much larger clone one base away, and base qualities are not on file. The specimen comprised whole blood, sampled at baseline. The TCR was taken from an adult who was a healthcare worker with PCR-confirmed SARS-CoV-2 infection or an uninfected control (not recorded which).

CDR3 reads: CASSVGVAGPYEQYF. In nucleotide form, the sequence is TGTGCCAGCAGCGTAGGCGTAGCGGGGCCTTACGAGCAGTACTTC. This chain joins TRBV9 to TRBJ2-7; TRBD2 aligns with 8 central bases. Ends trimmed: V by 0 bases, J by 4 bases; bases unmatched to a gene: 6. Spanning cysteine to phenylalanine, the CDR3 consists of 15 amino acids. Only the CDR3 DNA stays, 45 bases, in frame from base 1. Via the germline V gene, CDR1 is SGDLS and CDR2 YYNGEE.